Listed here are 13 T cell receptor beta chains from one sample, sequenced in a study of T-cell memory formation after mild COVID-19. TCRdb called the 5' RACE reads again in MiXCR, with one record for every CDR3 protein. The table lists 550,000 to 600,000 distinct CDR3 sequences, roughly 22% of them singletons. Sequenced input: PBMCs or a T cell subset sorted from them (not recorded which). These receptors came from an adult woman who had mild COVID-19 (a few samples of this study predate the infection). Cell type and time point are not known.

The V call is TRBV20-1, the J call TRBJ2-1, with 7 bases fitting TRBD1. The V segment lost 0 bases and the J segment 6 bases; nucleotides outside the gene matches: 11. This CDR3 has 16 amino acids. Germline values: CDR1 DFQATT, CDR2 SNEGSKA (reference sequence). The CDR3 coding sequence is TGCAGTGCTAGAGATTTTGGCAGATCAGGGGGCAATGAGCAGTTCTTC. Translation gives CSARDFGRSGGNEQFF.

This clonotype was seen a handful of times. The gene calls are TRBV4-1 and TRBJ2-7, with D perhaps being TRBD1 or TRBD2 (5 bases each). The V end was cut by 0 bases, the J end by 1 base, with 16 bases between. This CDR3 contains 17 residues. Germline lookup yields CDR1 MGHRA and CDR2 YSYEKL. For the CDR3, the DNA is TGCGCCAGCAGCCAAGATTTCTGGGACGGAAATTCCTACGAGCAGTACTTC. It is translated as CASSQDFWDGNSYEQYF.

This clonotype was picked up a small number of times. The CDR3 DNA reads TGTGCCAGCAGCCACGGGACTCTCAGCCTCGACAATGAGCAGTTCTTC. Its translation: CASSHGTLSLDNEQFF. This chain connects TRBV4-2 to TRBJ2-1; tentatively, D is TRBD2 (6 bases). Per germline, CDR1 LGHNA and CDR2 YNFKEQ. CDR3 length: 16 amino acids. The V and J ends lost 3 bases and 5 bases respectively, with 17 bases between them.

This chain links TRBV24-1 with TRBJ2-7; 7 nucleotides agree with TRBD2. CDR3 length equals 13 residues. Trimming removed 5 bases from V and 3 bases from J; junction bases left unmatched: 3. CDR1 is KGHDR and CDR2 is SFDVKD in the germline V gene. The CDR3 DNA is TGTGCCACCAGTGTGGGGGGGGGCTACGAGCAGTACTTC. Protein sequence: CATSVGGGYEQYF.

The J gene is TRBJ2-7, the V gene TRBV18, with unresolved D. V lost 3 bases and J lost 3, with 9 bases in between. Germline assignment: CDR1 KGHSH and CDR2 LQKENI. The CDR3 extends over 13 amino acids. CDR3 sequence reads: CASSPERYYEQYF. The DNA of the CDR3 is TGTGCCAGCTCACCGGAACGGTACTACGAGCAGTACTTC.

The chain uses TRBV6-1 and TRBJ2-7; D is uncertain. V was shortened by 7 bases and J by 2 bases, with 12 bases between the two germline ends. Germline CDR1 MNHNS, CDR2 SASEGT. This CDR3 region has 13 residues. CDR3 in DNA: TGTGCCAGCAACACCCTGGGGACCTACGAGCAGTACTTC. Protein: CASNTLGTYEQYF.

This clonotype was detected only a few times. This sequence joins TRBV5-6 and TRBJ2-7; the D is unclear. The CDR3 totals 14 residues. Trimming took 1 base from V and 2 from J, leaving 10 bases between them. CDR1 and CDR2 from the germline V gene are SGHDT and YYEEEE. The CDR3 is CASSLYGSTYEQYF. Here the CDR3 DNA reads TGTGCCAGCAGCTTGTATGGCAGTACCTACGAGCAGTACTTC.

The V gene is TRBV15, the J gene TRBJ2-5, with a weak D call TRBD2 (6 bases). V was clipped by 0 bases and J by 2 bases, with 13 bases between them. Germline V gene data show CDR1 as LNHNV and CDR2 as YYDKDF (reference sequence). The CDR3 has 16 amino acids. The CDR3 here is CATSRDEGGLQETQYF. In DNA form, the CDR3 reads TGTGCCACCAGCAGAGATGAAGGAGGGCTGCAAGAGACCCAGTACTTC.

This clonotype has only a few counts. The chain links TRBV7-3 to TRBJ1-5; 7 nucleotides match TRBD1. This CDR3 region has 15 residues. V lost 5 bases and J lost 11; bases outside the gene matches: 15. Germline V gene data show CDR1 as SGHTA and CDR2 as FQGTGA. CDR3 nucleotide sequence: TGTGCCAGCAGCAGGGACAGAAGGGAGTTTGCGGCCCAGCATTTT. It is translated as CASSRDRREFAAQHF.

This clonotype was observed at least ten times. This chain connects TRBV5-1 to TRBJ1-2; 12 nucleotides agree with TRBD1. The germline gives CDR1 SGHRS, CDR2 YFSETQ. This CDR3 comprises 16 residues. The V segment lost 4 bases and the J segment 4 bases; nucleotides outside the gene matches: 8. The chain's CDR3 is CASSAGTGGAVYGYTF. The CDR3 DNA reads TGCGCCAGCAGCGCAGGGACAGGGGGCGCGGTCTATGGCTACACCTTC.

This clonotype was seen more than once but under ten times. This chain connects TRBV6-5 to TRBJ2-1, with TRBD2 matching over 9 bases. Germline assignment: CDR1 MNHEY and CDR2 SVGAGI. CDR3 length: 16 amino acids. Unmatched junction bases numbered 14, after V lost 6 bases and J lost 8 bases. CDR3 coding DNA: TGTGCCAGCAGCCTGGGGCCTAGCGGGGCCTGGGATGAGCAGTTCTTC. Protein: CASSLGPSGAWDEQFF.

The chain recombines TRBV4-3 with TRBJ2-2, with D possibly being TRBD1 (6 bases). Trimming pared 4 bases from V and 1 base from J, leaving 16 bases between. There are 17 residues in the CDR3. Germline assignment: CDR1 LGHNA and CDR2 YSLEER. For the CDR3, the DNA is TGCGCCAGCAGCCCCAACTGGGAAGGGGGGAACACCGGGGAGCTGTTTTTT. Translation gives CASSPNWEGGNTGELFF.

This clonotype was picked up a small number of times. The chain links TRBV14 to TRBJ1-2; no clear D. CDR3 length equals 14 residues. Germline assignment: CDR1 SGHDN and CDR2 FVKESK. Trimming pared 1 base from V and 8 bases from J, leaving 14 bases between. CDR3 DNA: TGTGCCAGCAGCCAAGTCATCGGGCCCCTAGGCTACACCTTC. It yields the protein CASSQVIGPLGYTF.